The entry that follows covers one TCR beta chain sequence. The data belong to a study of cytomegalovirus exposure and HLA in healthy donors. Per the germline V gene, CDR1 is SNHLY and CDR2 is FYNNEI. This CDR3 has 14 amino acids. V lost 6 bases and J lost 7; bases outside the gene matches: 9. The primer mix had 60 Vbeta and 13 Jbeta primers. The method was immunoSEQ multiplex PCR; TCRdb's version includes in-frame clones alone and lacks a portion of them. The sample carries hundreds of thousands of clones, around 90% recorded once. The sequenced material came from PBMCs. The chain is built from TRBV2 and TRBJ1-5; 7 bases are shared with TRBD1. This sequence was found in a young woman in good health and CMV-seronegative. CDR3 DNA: TGTGCCAGCAGGTCCACAGGGGCTGGCCAGCCCCAGCATTTT. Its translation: CASRSTGAGQPQHF.